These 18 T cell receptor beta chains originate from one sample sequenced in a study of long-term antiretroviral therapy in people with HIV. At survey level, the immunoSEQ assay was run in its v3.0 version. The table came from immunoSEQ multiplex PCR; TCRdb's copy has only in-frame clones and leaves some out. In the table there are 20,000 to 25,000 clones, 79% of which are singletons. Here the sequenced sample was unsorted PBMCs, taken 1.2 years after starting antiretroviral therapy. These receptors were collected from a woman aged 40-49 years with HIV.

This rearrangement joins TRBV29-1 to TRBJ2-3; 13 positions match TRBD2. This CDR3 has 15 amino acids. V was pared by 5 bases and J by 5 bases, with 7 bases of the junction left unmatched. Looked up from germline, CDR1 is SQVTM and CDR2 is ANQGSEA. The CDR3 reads CSVSLAGGPLDTQYF. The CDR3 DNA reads TGCAGCGTTTCACTAGCGGGAGGGCCCTTAGATACGCAGTATTTT.

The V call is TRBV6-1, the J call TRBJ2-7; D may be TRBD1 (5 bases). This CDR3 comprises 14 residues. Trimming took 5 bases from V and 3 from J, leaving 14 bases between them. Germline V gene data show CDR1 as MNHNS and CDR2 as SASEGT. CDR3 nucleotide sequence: TGTGCCAGCAGTAGGGGTCCCCAACTCTACGAGCAGTACTTC. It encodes CASSRGPQLYEQYF.

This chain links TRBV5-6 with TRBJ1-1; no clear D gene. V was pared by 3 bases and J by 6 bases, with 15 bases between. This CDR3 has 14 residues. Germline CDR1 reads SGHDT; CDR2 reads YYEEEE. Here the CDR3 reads CASSSQAVEPEAFF. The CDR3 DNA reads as TGTGCCAGCAGCTCCCAGGCCGTCGAACCTGAAGCTTTCTTT.

For the CDR3, the DNA is TGCAGCGTTGAAGCTGGGGCTGTATTATGGGATACGCAGTATTTT. Translation gives CSVEAGAVLWDTQYF. The chain is built from TRBV29-1 and TRBJ2-3, with a weak D call TRBD1 (5 bases). This CDR3 region has 15 residues. V was trimmed by 1 base and J by 6 bases, leaving 17 bases between them. In germline, CDR1 is SQVTM, CDR2 ANQGSEA.

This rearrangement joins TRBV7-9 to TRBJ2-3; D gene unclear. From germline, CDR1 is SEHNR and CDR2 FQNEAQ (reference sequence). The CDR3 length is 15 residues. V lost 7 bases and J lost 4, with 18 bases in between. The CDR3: CASTDLGFHADTQYF. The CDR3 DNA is TGTGCCAGCACCGACCTGGGGTTTCACGCAGATACGCAGTATTTT. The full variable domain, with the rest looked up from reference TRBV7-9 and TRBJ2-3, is DTGVSQNPRHKITKRGQNVTFRCDPISEHNRLYWYRQTLGQGPEFLTYFQNEAQLEKSRLLSDRFSAERPKGSFSTLEIQRTEQGDSAMYLCASTDLGFHADTQYFGPGTRLTVL.

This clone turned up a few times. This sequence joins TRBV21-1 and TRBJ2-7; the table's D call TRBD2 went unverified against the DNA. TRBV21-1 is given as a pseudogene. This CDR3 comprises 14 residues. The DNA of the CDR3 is TGTGCCAGCAGAAGGCTAGCGGAGAGCTACGAGCAGTACTTC. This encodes CASRRLAESYEQYF.

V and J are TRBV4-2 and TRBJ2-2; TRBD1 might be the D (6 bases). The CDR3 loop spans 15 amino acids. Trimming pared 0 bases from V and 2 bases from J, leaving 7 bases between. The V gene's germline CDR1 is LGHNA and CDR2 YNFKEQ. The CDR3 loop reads CASSQEQGNTGELFF. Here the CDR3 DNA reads TGTGCCAGCAGCCAAGAACAGGGAAACACCGGGGAGCTGTTTTTT.

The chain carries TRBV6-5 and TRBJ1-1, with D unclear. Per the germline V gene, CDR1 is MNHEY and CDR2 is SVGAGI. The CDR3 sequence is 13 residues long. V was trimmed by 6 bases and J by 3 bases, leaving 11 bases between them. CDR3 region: CASSQRGYTEAFF. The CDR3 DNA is TGTGCCAGCAGCCAACGAGGGTACACTGAAGCTTTCTTT.

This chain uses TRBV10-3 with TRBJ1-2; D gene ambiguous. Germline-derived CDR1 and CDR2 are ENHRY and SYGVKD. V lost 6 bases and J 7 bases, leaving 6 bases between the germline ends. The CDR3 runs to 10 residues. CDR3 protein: CAIRGSGYTF. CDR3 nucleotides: TGTGCCATCAGGGGGAGTGGCTACACCTTC.

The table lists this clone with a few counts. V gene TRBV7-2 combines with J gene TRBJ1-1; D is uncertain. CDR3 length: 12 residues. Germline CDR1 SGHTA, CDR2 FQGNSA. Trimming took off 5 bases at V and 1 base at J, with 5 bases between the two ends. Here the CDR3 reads CASSLSNTEAFF. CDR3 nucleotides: TGTGCCAGCAGCCTATCGAACACTGAAGCTTTCTTT.

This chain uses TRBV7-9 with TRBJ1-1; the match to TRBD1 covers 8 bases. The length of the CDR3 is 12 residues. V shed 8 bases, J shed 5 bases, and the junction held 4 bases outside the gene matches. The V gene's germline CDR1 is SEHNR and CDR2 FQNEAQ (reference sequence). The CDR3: CASCQGATEAFF. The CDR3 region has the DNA TGTGCCAGCTGCCAGGGGGCGACTGAAGCTTTCTTT.

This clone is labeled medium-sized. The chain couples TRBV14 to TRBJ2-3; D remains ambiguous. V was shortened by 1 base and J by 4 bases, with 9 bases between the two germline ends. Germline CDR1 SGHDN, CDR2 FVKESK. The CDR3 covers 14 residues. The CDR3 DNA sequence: TGTGCCAGCAGCCAAGCCGAGCCCCCAGATACGCAGTATTTT. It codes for CASSQAEPPDTQYF.

The CDR3 spells CASSLGTGELFF. The CDR3 region has the DNA TGTGCCAGCAGCCTTGGTACCGGGGAGCTGTTTTTT. V gene TRBV7-6 combines with J gene TRBJ2-2; no firm D call. The CDR3 covers 12 residues. Germline CDR1 reads SGHVS; CDR2 reads FNYEAQ. Trimming took 5 bases from V and 5 from J, leaving 6 bases between them.

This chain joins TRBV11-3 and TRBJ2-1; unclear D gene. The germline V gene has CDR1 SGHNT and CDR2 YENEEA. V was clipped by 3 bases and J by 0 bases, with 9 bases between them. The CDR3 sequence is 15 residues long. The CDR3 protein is CASSFSRSSYNEQFF. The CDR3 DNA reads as TGTGCCAGCAGCTTCTCCCGTAGCTCCTACAATGAGCAGTTCTTC.

CDR3 bases: TGCGCCAGCAGCTTGGGGGACAGCTCCTACGAGCAGTACTTC. This gives the protein CASSLGDSSYEQYF. The chain is built from TRBV5-1 and TRBJ2-7, with 7 bases that match TRBD1. Germline-derived CDR1 and CDR2 are SGHRS and YFSETQ. The J segment lost 0 bases and the V segment lost 0 bases, leaving 0 bases of the junction unmatched. The CDR3 runs 14 residues.

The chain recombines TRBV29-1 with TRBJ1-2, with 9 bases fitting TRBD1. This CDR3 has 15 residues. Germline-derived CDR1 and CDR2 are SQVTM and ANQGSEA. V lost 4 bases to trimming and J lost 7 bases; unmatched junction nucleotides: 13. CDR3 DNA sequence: TGCAGCGTTGCCCCGACATTACAGGGGGCGGGTGGCTACACCTTC. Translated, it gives CSVAPTLQGAGGYTF.

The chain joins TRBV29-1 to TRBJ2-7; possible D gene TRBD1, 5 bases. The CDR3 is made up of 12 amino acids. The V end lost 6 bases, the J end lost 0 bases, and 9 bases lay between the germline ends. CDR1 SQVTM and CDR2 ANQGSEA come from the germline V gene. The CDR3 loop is CSVKTASYEQYF. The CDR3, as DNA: TGCAGCGTGAAGACAGCCTCCTACGAGCAGTACTTC.

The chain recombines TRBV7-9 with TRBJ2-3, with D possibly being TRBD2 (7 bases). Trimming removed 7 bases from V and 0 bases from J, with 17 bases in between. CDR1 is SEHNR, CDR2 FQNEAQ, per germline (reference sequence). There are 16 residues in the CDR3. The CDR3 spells CASNFGAGASTDTQYF. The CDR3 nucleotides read TGTGCCAGCAACTTTGGGGCGGGGGCGAGCACAGATACGCAGTATTTT.